The 30 T cell receptor beta chains presented below share a single source sample, sequenced in a study of T and B cells in COVID-19 patients. BIOMED2 TRB-A/B primer pools were used in multiplex TRB PCR. Using its own MiXCR run on the multiplex PCR reads, TCRdb lists one record per CDR3 protein. The data show approximately 6,000 distinct CDR3 sequences, roughly 26% seen once. Each TRB amplification used about 230-550 ng of genomic DNA from blood. Material for sequencing was blood. Source of these receptors: a human donor with active COVID-19.

By its share, this clonotype is medium-sized (0.01 to 0.1%). The genes are TRBV19 and TRBJ1-1; D might be TRBD1 (6 bases). With 6 bases removed from V and 4 bases from J, the gap between germline ends came to 15 bases. The CDR3 runs to 14 residues. CDR1 LNHDA and CDR2 SQIVND come from the germline V gene (reference sequence). The CDR3 nucleotides are TGTGCCAGTAGGGCTCGGGGGCGGACCACTGAAGCTTTCTTT. It codes for CASRARGRTTEAFF.

This clonotype has just a few counts. As DNA, the CDR3 is TGCAGTGCCCCGGACAGGGGAGGTTCACCCCTCCACTTT. It translates to CSAPDRGGSPLHF. The chain links TRBV20-1 to TRBJ1-6, with 9 bases that match TRBD1. Per the germline V gene, CDR1 is DFQATT and CDR2 is SNEGSKA (reference sequence). The CDR3 has 13 amino acids. V shed 6 bases and J 9 bases; nucleotides not matched to a gene: 6.

V is TRBV9 and J is TRBJ1-1; D perhaps matches TRBD1 (5 bases). Germline loops: CDR1 SGDLS, CDR2 YYNGEE. The CDR3 loop spans 15 amino acids. Between the trimmed V and J ends, which lost 0 bases and 4 bases, there was a span of 13 bases. The DNA for the CDR3 is TGTGCCAGCAGCGTAGACGGGGGGGGGAGCACTGAAGCTTTCTTT. This codes for CASSVDGGGSTEAFF.

This clonotype has only a few counts. The J gene is TRBJ1-5, the V gene TRBV6-6; weak D call: TRBD1 (5 bases). Trimming stripped 6 bases from V and 0 bases from J, with 15 bases between. Looked up from germline, CDR1 is MNHNY and CDR2 is SVGAGI (reference sequence). The CDR3 length is 16 residues. Here the CDR3 reads CASRKTGTASNQPQHF. The CDR3 bases are TGTGCCAGCAGAAAAACCGGGACCGCTAGCAATCAGCCCCAGCATTTT.

This clonotype is medium-sized. The chain recombines TRBV12-3 or TRBV12-4 with TRBJ2-7; 8 bases are shared with TRBD1. Losses at the gene ends were 5 bases for V and 1 base for J; bases not matched to a gene: 4. This CDR3 contains 14 residues. CDR3 amino acids: CASSLRTGSYEQYF. The CDR3 coding sequence is TGTGCCAGCAGTCTAAGGACAGGGTCCTACGAGCAGTACTTC.

The chain employs TRBV7-9 and TRBJ1-2; 9 positions agree with TRBD1. CDR1 and CDR2 from the germline V gene are SEHNR and FQNEAQ (reference sequence). V was pared by 5 bases and J by 3 bases, with 7 bases of the junction left unmatched. This CDR3 region has 15 residues. Here the CDR3 reads CASSLGDRVDYGYTF. The DNA for the CDR3 is TGTGCCAGCAGCCTCGGGGACAGGGTCGACTATGGCTACACCTTC.

The J gene is TRBJ1-1, the V gene TRBV5-1; unclear D gene. CDR3 length equals 13 residues. The germline gives CDR1 SGHRS, CDR2 YFSETQ. The germline V and J ends were trimmed by 7 bases and 3 bases, with 13 bases remaining between them. CDR3 sequence (DNA): TGCGCCAGCCGACTACGGGTTGACACTGAAGCTTTCTTT. Translated: CASRLRVDTEAFF. The whole variable domain, filled in from reference TRBV5-1 and TRBJ1-1, reads KAGVTQTPRYLIKTRGQQVTLSCSPISGHRSVSWYQQTPGQGLQFLFEYFSETQRNKGNFPGRFSGRQFSNSRSEMNVSTLELGDSALYLCASRLRVDTEAFFGQGTRLTVV.

By its share, this clonotype is medium-sized. This chain links TRBV18 with TRBJ2-5, with a possible D match to TRBD2 (6 bases). Trimming removed 8 bases at V and 2 bases at J, with 9 bases between. The CDR3 loop spans 12 amino acids. CDR1 is KGHSH and CDR2 is LQKENI in the germline V gene. Here the CDR3 reads CASTGVQETQYF. The DNA of the CDR3 is TGTGCCAGCACGGGGGTTCAAGAGACCCAGTACTTC.

By sample share, this clonotype is medium-sized. This chain uses TRBV18 with TRBJ1-1; D is perhaps TRBD1 (6 bases). V was trimmed by 3 bases and J by 2 bases, leaving 10 bases between them. Germline V CDR1 and CDR2: KGHSH, LQKENI. This CDR3 has 14 residues. CDR3 coding DNA: TGTGCCAGCTCACCCGGGGGCGTAAACACTGAAGCTTTCTTT. Residues: CASSPGGVNTEAFF.

This clonotype ranks as medium-sized (0.01 to 0.1%). The chain links TRBV6-5 to TRBJ1-5; D might be TRBD1 (6 bases). V lost 0 bases to trimming and J lost 7 bases, with 10 bases between them. CDR1 is MNHEY and CDR2 is SVGAGI in the germline V gene. The length of the CDR3 is 14 residues. The CDR3 nucleotides are TGTGCCAGCAGTTACTCTCAGGGGCACCAGCCCCAGCATTTT. This translates into CASSYSQGHQPQHF.

The chain has TRBV6-2 or TRBV6-3 and TRBJ2-4, with 7 bases that match TRBD2. The CDR3 loop spans 15 amino acids. Trimming removed 5 bases from V and 6 bases from J; junction bases left unmatched: 10. Germline V gene lookup returns CDR1 MNHEY and CDR2 SVGEGT. CDR3 nucleotides: TGTGCCAGCAGTAAGGGAGGGGCAAGCGGAAACATTCAGTACTTC. It specifies CASSKGGASGNIQYF.

V usage is TRBV12-3 or TRBV12-4 and J usage is TRBJ1-6, with D perhaps TRBD1 (6 bases). The CDR3 has 16 amino acids. Deletions cut 5 bases from V and 6 bases from J, with 17 bases between. The CDR3 spells CASSRRGAGGNSPLHF. DNA for the CDR3: TGTGCCAGCAGTCGTCGGGGGGCTGGTGGTAATTCACCCCTCCACTTT.

The chain couples TRBV6-5 to TRBJ1-6; D gene unclear. Trimming pared 4 bases from V and 11 bases from J, leaving 0 bases between. The V gene's germline CDR1 is MNHEY and CDR2 SVGAGI. This CDR3 has 9 residues. CDR3 DNA: TGTGCCAGCAGTTCACCCCTCCACTTT. It translates to CASSSPLHF.

The gene calls are TRBV5-1 and TRBJ2-4; maybe TRBD1 (6 bases). Per the germline V gene, CDR1 is SGHRS and CDR2 is YFSETQ. With 2 bases removed from V and 1 base from J, the gap between germline ends came to 7 bases. This CDR3 is built from 14 residues. CDR3 in amino acids: CASSFQGAKNIQYF. CDR3 sequence (DNA): TGCGCCAGCAGCTTTCAGGGGGCCAAAAACATTCAGTACTTC.

This chain links TRBV30 with TRBJ1-1; the match to TRBD1 covers 10 bases. The germline gives CDR1 GTSNPN, CDR2 SVGIG (reference sequence). Unmatched junction bases numbered 10, after V lost 2 bases and J lost 4 bases. CDR3 length: 16 amino acids. The DNA for the CDR3 is TGTGCCTGGAGTCTTAAGCGCCGGGACAGGGGCACTGAAGCTTTCTTT. The encoded protein is CAWSLKRRDRGTEAFF. The full variable domain, its missing parts supplied by reference TRBV30 and TRBJ1-1, is SQTIHQWPATLVQPVGSPLSLECTVEGTSNPNLYWYRQAAGRGLQLLFYSVGIGQISSEVPQNLSASRPQDRQFILSSKKLLLSDSGFYLCAWSLKRRDRGTEAFFGQGTRLTVV.

This rearrangement joins TRBV19 to TRBJ2-2; the match to TRBD1 covers 7 bases. With V trimmed by 4 bases and J by 6 bases, 5 bases remained unmatched. This CDR3 is built from 14 residues. Germline CDR1 and CDR2: LNHDA and SQIVND (reference sequence). The CDR3, as DNA: TGTGCCAGTAGTAAAAGGCAGGGGGCCGGGGAGCTGTTTTTT. Residues: CASSKRQGAGELFF.

The V and J genes are TRBV19 and TRBJ2-1; 14 bases fit TRBD2. Per germline, CDR1 LNHDA and CDR2 SQIVND (reference sequence). V dropped 10 bases and J dropped 2; count of bases not matched to a gene: 7. The CDR3 contains 16 residues. The CDR3 DNA is TGTGCCAAGAACGAGGGACTAGCGGGGGCCTACAATGAGCAGTTCTTC. Amino acids: CAKNEGLAGAYNEQFF.

V usage is TRBV5-1 and J usage is TRBJ2-7; D gene ambiguous. Per the germline V gene, CDR1 is SGHRS and CDR2 is YFSETQ. The CDR3 spans 13 residues. V lost 0 bases and J lost 3, with 7 bases in between. In nucleotides, the CDR3 is TGCGCCAGCAGCTTGGCCCTAGACTACGAGCAGTACTTC. It encodes CASSLALDYEQYF.

The chain uses TRBV6-5 and TRBJ1-3; TRBD1 is a possible D gene (6 bases). V was cut by 6 bases and J by 2 bases, with 14 bases left in between. The germline V gene encodes CDR1 MNHEY and CDR2 SVGAGI. This CDR3 is built from 15 residues. For the CDR3, the DNA is TGTGCCAGCAGGACCCCCGGACAGCCTGGAAACACCATATATTTT. It codes for CASRTPGQPGNTIYF.

This clonotype is judged medium-sized. This chain links TRBV5-5 with TRBJ2-6; D gene ambiguous. This CDR3 contains 15 residues. Trimming left V 5 bases short and J 1 base short, with 10 bases between. Per the germline V gene, CDR1 is SGHKS and CDR2 is YYEKEE (reference sequence). The CDR3 bases are TGTGCCAGCAGGATCGTTGGGTCTGGGGCCAACGTCCTGACTTTC. Translated, it gives CASRIVGSGANVLTF.

This clonotype is medium-sized by share. The chain links TRBV5-4 to TRBJ1-6; 7 nucleotides agree with TRBD1. The CDR3 consists of 15 residues. Germline lookup yields CDR1 SGHNT and CDR2 YYREEE (reference sequence). V shed 4 bases and J 7 bases; nucleotides not matched to a gene: 8. Here the CDR3 DNA reads TGTGCCAGCAGCACGACAGGGAATCGGAATTCACCCCTCCACTTT. This encodes CASSTTGNRNSPLHF.

The chain carries TRBV7-2 and TRBJ2-7, with 11 positions matching TRBD1. Germline V gene sequence: CDR1 SGHTA, CDR2 FQGNSA. This CDR3 region has 18 residues. The ends lost 4 bases at V and 0 bases at J; junction bases unmatched: 11. The CDR3 DNA follows: TGTGCCAGCAGCTATTCCGTCTCCGGGACAGGGGGCTCCTACGAGCAGTACTTC. Translation gives CASSYSVSGTGGSYEQYF.

The sample holds a few counts of this clonotype. This chain uses TRBV24-1 with TRBJ2-7, with 7 bases fitting TRBD1. V lost 7 bases, J lost 2 bases, and 4 bases stayed unmatched. Germline CDR1 is KGHDR and CDR2 is SFDVKD. The CDR3 covers 13 residues. The CDR3 reads CATSDRVTYEQYF. CDR3 DNA sequence: TGTGCCACCAGCGACAGGGTTACCTACGAGCAGTACTTC.

Relative to its sample, this clonotype is medium-sized (0.01 to 0.1%). V usage is TRBV19 and J usage is TRBJ1-5; TRBD1 aligns across 8 bases. Germline V lookup: CDR1 LNHDA, CDR2 SQIVND (reference sequence). The V gene end was trimmed by 5 bases and the J gene end by 5 bases; junction bases not matched to a gene: 2. The length of the CDR3 is 13 residues. The CDR3 region has the DNA TGTGCCAGTAGTCTGACAGGGGATCAGCCCCAGCATTTT. It encodes CASSLTGDQPQHF.

The chain couples TRBV4-3 to TRBJ1-3; D is unclear. CDR1 is LGHNA and CDR2 is YSLEER in the germline V gene. The ends were cut back, 6 bases at V and 0 bases at J, with 3 bases in the middle. There are 12 residues in the CDR3. The CDR3 sequence is CASRDSGNTIYF. CDR3 coding DNA: TGCGCCAGCAGGGACTCTGGAAACACCATATATTTT.

J is TRBJ2-7 and V is TRBV5-1, with D uncertain. V was pared by 5 bases and J by 6 bases, with 12 bases between. The germline V gene has CDR1 SGHRS and CDR2 YFSETQ. CDR3 size: 12 residues. The DNA of the CDR3 is TGCGCCAGCAGTGACCCCTCGGGCGAGCAGTACTTC. The encoded protein is CASSDPSGEQYF.

CDR3 nucleotide sequence: TGTGCCAGCAGTGATCCGGGACAGGGGAACACTGAAGCTTTCTTT. This sequence encodes CASSDPGQGNTEAFF. This rearrangement joins TRBV6-2 or TRBV6-3 to TRBJ1-1, with 9 bases matching TRBD1. Germline lookup yields CDR1 MNHEY and CDR2 SVGEGT. The CDR3 is made up of 15 amino acids. With 5 bases clipped from V and 1 base from J, the junction kept 5 bases outside the gene matches.

Relative to its sample, this clonotype is medium-sized. The chain uses TRBV13 and TRBJ2-3; D tentatively reads TRBD1 or TRBD2 (5 bases each). Per germline, CDR1 PRHDT and CDR2 FYEKMQ (reference sequence). The CDR3 is 22 residues long. The V end lost 5 bases, the J end lost 0 bases, and 33 bases lay between the germline ends. In nucleotides, the CDR3 is TGTGCCAGCAGCCCACCGAGGGTCATTCAGGGCATTAAATTATATAGCACAGATACGCAGTATTTT. Translated: CASSPPRVIQGIKLYSTDTQYF.

By frequency in the sample, this clonotype is medium-sized. In nucleotides, the CDR3 is TGTGCCATCAAACCGACAGGGCTCTCTGGAAACACCATATATTTT. Translation gives CAIKPTGLSGNTIYF. V is TRBV10-3 and J is TRBJ1-3; 7 bases align to TRBD1. With V trimmed by 7 bases and J by 0 bases, 6 bases remained unmatched. Germline loops: CDR1 ENHRY, CDR2 SYGVKD. CDR3 length: 15 residues.

This chain uses TRBV7-2 with TRBJ2-5; TRBD2 aligns across 15 bases. Trimming removed 6 bases from V and 5 bases from J; junction bases left unmatched: 4. Germline values: CDR1 SGHTA, CDR2 FQGNSA. The CDR3 totals 15 residues. The CDR3 DNA reads TGTGCCAGCAGGGGGGGGACTAGCGGGGGGGAGACCCAGTACTTC. Its translation is CASRGGTSGGETQYF. The complete variable domain, with remaining parts taken from reference TRBV7-2 and TRBJ2-5, reads GAGVSQSPSNKVTEKGKDVELRCDPISGHTALYWYRQSLGQGLEFLIYFQGNSAPDKSGLPSDRFSAERTGGSVSTLTIQRTQQEDSAVYLCASRGGTSGGETQYFGPGTRLLVL.